This T cell receptor beta chain is drawn from a study of shared clonotypes between healthy human individuals. Between the trimmed V and J ends, which lost 3 bases and 3 bases, there was a span of 9 bases. Germline V CDR1 and CDR2: SGHTA, FQGNSA. This CDR3 is 13 amino acids long. Profiling relied on immunoSEQ multiplex PCR, and the TCRdb table lists in-frame clones only, not all of them. The sample carries 1.4 million to 1.5 million clones, more than 95% recorded once. With regard to this clone: The sample has other DNA sequences that encode this CDR3 too.

The rearrangement uses TRBV7-2 and TRBJ2-7; D unresolved. The sequenced sample was naive CD4+ T cells sorted from blood. Documented subset: CD45RA+ positively selected. The receptor's source is a man between 25 and 39 years old in good health. This chain's CDR3 is CASSLGRIYEQYF. CDR3 coding DNA: TGTGCCAGCAGCTTGGGCAGGATCTACGAGCAGTACTTC.